Presented here are 27 T cell receptor beta chains from one specimen sequenced in a study of control samples from healthy donors and cancer patients. Profiled with immunoSEQ multiplex PCR; TCRdb holds only in-frame clones, not every one. The data contain fewer than 20,000 clones, 84% of them seen just once; the ten biggest clones take up around 28%. Sequencing was done on a sample of PBMCs. The receptors stem from a woman in her seventies with lung cancer.

The chain has TRBV5-1 and TRBJ1-6; 7 positions match TRBD1. Germline trimming cut 7 bases from V and 6 bases from J; bases unmatched to any gene: 4. CDR1 is SGHRS and CDR2 is YFSETQ in the germline V gene. The CDR3 extends over 13 amino acids. For the CDR3, the DNA is TGCGCCAGCCAGGGACAGCTTAATTCACCCCTCCACTTT. Amino acid sequence: CASQGQLNSPLHF.

This clone was seen a single time. This chain links TRBV3-1 (or the pseudogene TRBV3-2) with TRBJ2-5; 15 bases map to TRBD2. The CDR3 has 17 amino acids. Germline CDR1 and CDR2: LGHDT and YNNKEL (reference sequence). Trimming at V came to 3 bases and at J to 4 bases, leaving 6 bases not matched to a gene. The CDR3 spells CASSQGEGLAGGETQYF. As DNA, the CDR3 is TGTGCCAGCAGCCAGGGGGAGGGACTAGCGGGAGGAGAGACCCAGTACTTC.

The chain combines TRBV5-1 with TRBJ2-1; a weak D match, TRBD2 (6 bases). The V end lost 4 bases, the J end lost 2 bases, and 13 bases lay between the germline ends. This CDR3 has 15 residues. Per germline, CDR1 SGHRS and CDR2 YFSETQ. CDR3 nucleotide sequence: TGCGCCAGCAGCCCTGTGGTAGCGGCCTACAATGAGCAGTTCTTC. It translates to CASSPVVAAYNEQFF.

The chain recombines TRBV9 with TRBJ1-2; weak D call: TRBD1 (5 bases). V was clipped by 3 bases and J by 5 bases, with 11 bases between them. Germline CDR1 is SGDLS and CDR2 is YYNGEE. The CDR3 runs to 13 residues. Here the CDR3 DNA reads TGTGCCAGCAGCGCTGGGGGGTCGTATGGCTACACCTTC. It specifies CASSAGGSYGYTF.

CDR3 residues: CASSSSGGDGYTF. The CDR3 DNA sequence: TGTGCCAGCAGTTCCTCAGGGGGCGATGGCTACACCTTC. The V gene is TRBV6-6, the J gene TRBJ1-2; TRBD1 matches 8 bases. The CDR3 length is 13 residues. From germline, CDR1 is MNHNY and CDR2 SVGAGI (reference sequence). The ends lost 4 bases at V and 6 bases at J; junction bases unmatched: 4.

The V and J genes are TRBV7-9 and TRBJ1-5, with TRBD1 matching over 7 bases. Germline lookup yields CDR1 SEHNR and CDR2 FQNEAQ (reference sequence). The trim removed 5 bases at V and 5 bases at J, leaving 3 bases unmatched. This CDR3 region has 13 residues. The chain's CDR3 is CASSQTGHQPQHF. The CDR3 coding sequence is TGTGCCAGCAGCCAGACAGGGCATCAGCCCCAGCATTTT.

In its sample, this clone is medium-sized. The rearrangement joins TRBV5-8 to TRBJ1-1; unclear D gene. The CDR3 loop spans 13 amino acids. The V gene lost 0 bases and the J gene lost 7 bases, with 10 bases spanning the gap. Germline CDR1 is SGHTS and CDR2 is YDEGEE. The CDR3 DNA reads as TGTGCCAGCAGCTTGGAAACTGTCGTTGAAGCTTTCTTT. This codes for CASSLETVVEAFF.

This clone was recorded once. The rearrangement joins TRBV2 to TRBJ1-5; TRBD1 agrees at 8 bases. Looked up from germline, CDR1 is SNHLY and CDR2 is FYNNEI. J lost 5 bases, V lost 3 bases, and 6 bases had no gene match. The CDR3 totals 15 residues. The DNA of the CDR3 is TGTGCCAGCAGTGATCAGGGGGCGCAGGATCAGCCCCAGCATTTT. Translating gives CASSDQGAQDQPQHF.

This clone was observed a few times. The genes are TRBV2 and TRBJ2-5; 7 nucleotides match TRBD1. CDR1 and CDR2 (germline): SNHLY, FYNNEI. The V segment lost 5 bases and the J segment 5 bases; nucleotides outside the gene matches: 14. The CDR3 has 16 residues. CDR3: CASSTLPTGIMETQYF. In DNA form, the CDR3 reads TGTGCCAGCAGTACACTCCCGACAGGGATAATGGAGACCCAGTACTTC.

As to this clone: A single base separates this from a much larger clone, so it may be a read error. V usage is TRBV7-9 and J usage is TRBJ2-5; possibly TRBD1 or TRBD2 for D (5 bases each). Trimming shortened V by 5 bases and J by 13 bases, and 20 bases separated the two germline ends. The germline CDR1 and CDR2 sequences are SEHNR and FQNEAQ (reference sequence). The CDR3 contains 13 residues. CDR3 loop: CASSPRDGLSRYF. The DNA of the CDR3 is TGTGCCAGCAGCCCCCGGGACGGTTTGTCCCGGTACTTC.

The chain combines TRBV28 with TRBJ1-2; 8 bases line up with TRBD1. V shed 2 bases and J 6 bases; nucleotides not matched to a gene: 17. The CDR3 spans 18 residues. Germline V gene sequence: CDR1 MDHEN, CDR2 SYDVKM. DNA of the CDR3: TGTGCCAGCAGTTTAGAGGTATCGGGACAGGCTATCCTGGATGGCTACACCTTC. This encodes CASSLEVSGQAILDGYTF.

The rearrangement joins TRBV29-1 to TRBJ1-5, with D unresolved. Trimming removed 4 bases from V and 4 bases from J, with 11 bases in between. This CDR3 is 13 amino acids long. Germline V lookup: CDR1 SQVTM, CDR2 ANQGSEA. CDR3 nucleotides: TGCAGCGTTGTGGAGGACGGAAATCAGCCCCAGCATTTT. Its translation: CSVVEDGNQPQHF.

The chain couples TRBV28 to TRBJ2-7, with 10 bases fitting TRBD1. V lost 4 bases to trimming and J lost 3 bases; unmatched junction nucleotides: 6. There are 15 residues in the CDR3. Germline loops: CDR1 MDHEN, CDR2 SYDVKM. CDR3 bases: TGTGCCAGCAGTTCACCGGGACAGGGGAACTACGAGCAGTACTTC. Translation gives CASSSPGQGNYEQYF.

The V gene is TRBV19, the J gene TRBJ1-5; the D is unclear. This CDR3 comprises 14 residues. Germline V gene data show CDR1 as LNHDA and CDR2 as SQIVND (reference sequence). Trimming left V 3 bases short and J 2 bases short, with 8 bases between. CDR3 in DNA: TGTGCCAGTAGTATCCAGACTGGCAATCAGCCCCAGCATTTT. This gives the protein CASSIQTGNQPQHF.

This chain joins TRBV7-2 and TRBJ2-7, with TRBD2 identical over 7 bases. Unmatched junction bases numbered 9, after V lost 1 base and J lost 3 bases. Germline V gene data show CDR1 as SGHTA and CDR2 as FQGNSA. The CDR3 runs to 16 residues. The CDR3 coding sequence is TGTGCCAGCAGCTTAGTAGGTGGGGGGACTAACTACGAGCAGTACTTC. This codes for CASSLVGGGTNYEQYF.

The rearrangement uses TRBV5-4 and TRBJ2-1, with 7 bases that match TRBD1. Germline CDR1 reads SGHNT; CDR2 reads YYREEE (reference sequence). V dropped 4 bases and J dropped 4; count of bases not matched to a gene: 17. This CDR3 spans 18 amino acids. This CDR3 reads CASSPPHNRGGGYNEQFF. CDR3 nucleotide sequence: TGTGCCAGCAGCCCTCCCCACAACAGGGGTGGGGGATACAATGAGCAGTTCTTC.

V usage is TRBV5-6 and J usage is TRBJ2-1, with no clear D. There are 13 residues in the CDR3. From germline, CDR1 is SGHDT and CDR2 YYEEEE. Trimming cost V 0 bases and J 6 bases, with 7 bases left between them. Written as DNA, the CDR3 is TGTGCCAGCAGCTTGGGTACTCCCAATGAGCAGTTCTTC. It specifies CASSLGTPNEQFF.

The gene calls are TRBV7-2 and TRBJ1-1; D ambiguous. Germline CDR1 is SGHTA and CDR2 is FQGNSA. This CDR3 is built from 12 residues. V dropped 2 bases and J dropped 8 bases, with 9 bases sitting between them. CDR3 in DNA: TGTGCCAGCAGCTTAACGGAGAGAGAAGCTTTCTTT. This gives the protein CASSLTEREAFF. The full variable domain, its missing parts supplied by reference TRBV7-2 and TRBJ1-1, is GAGVSQSPSNKVTEKGKDVELRCDPISGHTALYWYRQSLGQGLEFLIYFQGNSAPDKSGLPSDRFSAERTGGSVSTLTIQRTQQEDSAVYLCASSLTEREAFFGQGTRLTVV.

The rearrangement uses TRBV5-1 and TRBJ2-1, with TRBD2 matching over 7 bases. The CDR3 contains 15 residues. Germline V gene sequence: CDR1 SGHRS, CDR2 YFSETQ. V shed 0 bases, J shed 5 bases, and the junction held 5 bases outside the gene matches. The CDR3 protein is CASSLGGRGHNEQFF. The CDR3 bases are TGCGCCAGCAGCTTGGGCGGGAGAGGACACAATGAGCAGTTCTTC.

This chain connects TRBV14 to TRBJ2-2, with 8 bases matching TRBD1. This CDR3 spans 16 amino acids. CDR1 is SGHDN and CDR2 is FVKESK in the germline V gene. The junction had 5 bases not matched to a gene; V was cut back by 1 base and J by 4 bases. The CDR3 region has the DNA TGTGCCAGCAGCCAAGCTCAGGGGGCAGGCACCGGGGAGCTGTTTTTT. This codes for CASSQAQGAGTGELFF.

This chain connects TRBV4-1 to TRBJ2-6; a weak D match, TRBD2 (5 bases). The CDR3 runs to 19 residues. Germline CDR1 and CDR2: MGHRA and YSYEKL. Trimming shortened V by 0 bases and J by 2 bases, and 17 bases separated the two germline ends. This CDR3 reads CASSQDLEGIVTGANVLTF. Here the CDR3 DNA reads TGCGCCAGCAGCCAAGATCTCGAGGGAATCGTAACTGGGGCCAACGTCCTGACTTTC.

V is TRBV18 and J is TRBJ1-3, with 9 positions matching TRBD1. The CDR3 extends over 14 amino acids. J gave up 6 bases and V 3 bases, and 3 bases lay outside the gene matches. Germline V gene lookup returns CDR1 KGHSH and CDR2 LQKENI. CDR3 DNA: TGTGCCAGCTCACCGGGACAGGGCCTAAACACCATATATTTT. This sequence encodes CASSPGQGLNTIYF.

CDR3: CASGLQVYEQYF. The CDR3 DNA reads TGTGCTAGTGGTCTCCAGGTCTACGAGCAGTACTTC. The genes are TRBV12-5 and TRBJ2-7; D remains unclear. CDR3 length equals 12 residues. Trimming took off 5 bases at V and 3 bases at J, with 8 bases between the two ends. CDR1 is LGHNT, CDR2 FRNRAP, per germline.

This chain connects TRBV5-6 to TRBJ2-2; 10 positions match TRBD1. Trimming removed 1 base from V and 3 bases from J; junction bases left unmatched: 3. The CDR3 totals 16 residues. The germline CDR1 and CDR2 sequences are SGHDT and YYEEEE. The CDR3 is CASSLWGTGDTGELFF. In DNA form, the CDR3 reads TGTGCCAGCAGCTTGTGGGGGACAGGGGACACCGGGGAGCTGTTTTTT.

This clone appeared a few times. The chain employs TRBV29-1 and TRBJ1-5, with TRBD1 matching 9 bases. Per germline, CDR1 SQVTM and CDR2 ANQGSEA. J gave up 3 bases and V 5 bases, and 5 bases lay outside the gene matches. The CDR3 is 14 residues long. The CDR3 reads CSVRTGEVNQPQHF. DNA of the CDR3: TGCAGCGTTCGGACAGGGGAGGTCAATCAGCCCCAGCATTTT.

This chain connects TRBV25-1 to TRBJ1-6, with D tentatively TRBD1 (5 bases). The CDR3 runs 15 residues. Between the trimmed V and J ends, which lost 5 bases and 10 bases, there was a span of 18 bases. Per germline, CDR1 MGHDK and CDR2 SYGVNS. CDR3 residues: CASSREGGGGSPLHF. The CDR3 DNA sequence: TGTGCCAGCAGTCGGGAGGGCGGCGGGGGGTCACCCCTCCACTTT.

With regard to this clone: Just one base apart from a much larger clone, this may be a read error. The rearrangement joins TRBV6-6 to TRBJ2-2; D gene unclear. This CDR3 comprises 11 residues. Germline V CDR1 and CDR2: MNHNY, SVGAGI (reference sequence). Trimming took off 5 bases at V and 2 bases at J, with 0 bases between the two ends. CDR3 sequence: CASSNTGELFF. Here the CDR3 DNA reads TGTGCCAGCAGTAACACCGGGGAGCTGTTTTTT.